Listed here are 9 T cell receptor beta chains from one sample, sequenced in a study of T cell responses to AZD1222 COVID-19 vaccine. TCRdb keeps only in-frame clones here, not all; method: immunoSEQ multiplex PCR. The top ten hold less than 1.3% of the sample, which has around 140,000 clones, approximately 91% seen once. The source was peripheral blood, collected 28 days after the second AZD1222 dose. These receptors all come from an adult who received the AZD1222 COVID-19 vaccine.

This chain connects TRBV7-2 to TRBJ1-5; D is unresolved. The CDR3 covers 12 residues. Germline V gene sequence: CDR1 SGHTA, CDR2 FQGNSA. The germline V and J ends were trimmed by 0 bases and 6 bases, with 3 bases remaining between them. The CDR3 reads CASSLAGQPQHF. The CDR3 DNA reads as TGTGCCAGCAGCTTAGCTGGTCAGCCCCAGCATTTT.

This clone was seen only once. V is TRBV3-1 (or the pseudogene TRBV3-2) and J is TRBJ2-7; D tentatively fits TRBD1 or TRBD2 (5 bases each). There are 14 residues in the CDR3. V lost 2 bases to trimming and J lost 2 bases, with 10 bases between them. From germline, CDR1 is LGHDT and CDR2 YNNKEL (reference sequence). In nucleotides, the CDR3 is TGTGCCAGCAGCCAATGGCAGGGAGCCTACGAGCAGTACTTC. Translated, it gives CASSQWQGAYEQYF.

The genes are TRBV7-9 and TRBJ1-2; TRBD1 agrees at 7 bases. This CDR3 spans 15 amino acids. Germline V lookup: CDR1 SEHNR, CDR2 FQNEAQ (reference sequence). The J segment lost 4 bases and the V segment lost 5 bases, leaving 10 bases of the junction unmatched. Here the CDR3 reads CASSQATGRGYGYTF. The CDR3 nucleotides are TGTGCCAGCAGCCAAGCGACAGGGAGAGGCTATGGCTACACCTTC.

The rearrangement uses TRBV19 and TRBJ2-7, with TRBD1 identical over 9 bases. Germline V CDR1 and CDR2: LNHDA, SQIVND (reference sequence). The V gene end was trimmed by 3 bases and the J gene end by 1 base; junction bases not matched to a gene: 4. The CDR3 loop spans 15 amino acids. The CDR3 DNA reads TGTGCCAGTAGTATTCGACAGGGGGGGTCCTACGAGCAGTACTTC. This gives the protein CASSIRQGGSYEQYF. The full variable domain, with the rest looked up from reference TRBV19 and TRBJ2-7, is DGGITQSPKYLFRKEGQNVTLSCEQNLNHDAMYWYRQDPGQGLRLIYYSQIVNDFQKGDIAEGYSVSREKKESFPLTVTSAQKNPTAFYLCASSIRQGGSYEQYFGPGTRLTVT.

The V call is TRBV10-3, the J call TRBJ1-3; 8 bases agree with TRBD1. This CDR3 has 15 amino acids. The J segment lost 4 bases and the V segment lost 5 bases, leaving 7 bases of the junction unmatched. Germline V gene data show CDR1 as ENHRY and CDR2 as SYGVKD. As DNA, the CDR3 is TGTGCCATCAGTACGGACAGGGTGAGCGGAAACACCATATATTTT. As protein: CAISTDRVSGNTIYF.

The V gene is TRBV3-1 (or the pseudogene TRBV3-2), the J gene TRBJ1-1; D is perhaps TRBD1 (6 bases). The CDR3 loop spans 14 amino acids. V was clipped by 2 bases and J by 6 bases, with 13 bases between them. Germline loops: CDR1 LGHDT, CDR2 YNNKEL (reference sequence). The CDR3 protein is CASSQNRVGPEAFF. The CDR3 coding sequence is TGTGCCAGCAGCCAAAACAGGGTTGGTCCTGAAGCTTTCTTT.

The chain carries TRBV28 and TRBJ1-2, with a possible D match to TRBD1 (6 bases). CDR3 length: 12 residues. V lost 7 bases, J lost 4 bases, and 10 bases lay in between. The germline V gene encodes CDR1 MDHEN and CDR2 SYDVKM. CDR3 DNA sequence: TGTGCCAGCAATACAGGGACCTATGGCTACACCTTC. It yields the protein CASNTGTYGYTF.

The rearrangement links TRBV6-1 to TRBJ2-3; tentative D call: TRBD1 (7 bases). The V gene lost 3 bases and the J gene lost 0 bases, with 13 bases spanning the gap. CDR1 is MNHNS, CDR2 SASEGT, per germline. CDR3 length: 16 amino acids. The DNA for the CDR3 is TGTGCCAGCAGTGACGCGGGACAGACTAGCACAGATACGCAGTATTTT. This sequence encodes CASSDAGQTSTDTQYF.

The V gene is TRBV2, the J gene TRBJ1-5; D ambiguous. The CDR3 totals 12 residues. Germline V gene sequence: CDR1 SNHLY, CDR2 FYNNEI. The germline V and J ends were trimmed by 3 bases and 2 bases, with 2 bases remaining between them. The CDR3 here is CASSDRNQPQHF. DNA of the CDR3: TGTGCCAGCAGTGATCGCAATCAGCCCCAGCATTTT.